This record covers a single T cell receptor (beta chain). The specificity of this receptor is unknown. No much larger clone is present one base from it, and per-base qualities are unavailable. The immunoSEQ Assay, a bias-controlled multiplex PCR, was used to amplify TCRbeta CDR3 regions from genomic DNA. The authors processed their data as follows. The number of nucleated cells in each sample was estimated by amplification of reference gene primers within the assay. To quantify the absolute abundance of each unique TCRbeta CDR3 rearrangement, sequence reads were collapsed and filtered. For each sample, productive Simpson clonality was calculated as the square root of Simpson's diversity index across productive rearrangements. As stored in TCRdb, this immuneACCESS dataset retains in-frame rearrangements with V and J assigned. A fraction of the clones does not appear; measured against another copy, unresolved V genes explain less than half of the discrepancy, and the remainder lacks a known reason. That table furnishes V, J and clone size, whereas the DNA furnished D and trimming. Within this sample are around 75,000 clones, with around 91% of them counted one time only. 5% to 6.5% of the sample is held by the ten biggest clonotypes.

This sample was included in a study of blood T cell repertoires in COVID-19 (dated by TCRdb to about 2020). Regarding the research as a whole: Collaborator samples came from the United States, Italy and Spain and covered acute and convalescent phases of COVID-19. The prospective study material was composed of cDNA or gDNA derived from T cells, B-cell-depleted T cells, or PBMCs. Subjects who had been exposed to COVID-19, were actively infected with it, or had recovered from it provided the deeply sampled blood TCRbeta repertoires that made up the dataset. The sample metadata nearly always contained a de-identified subject ID, COVID-19 status, age in years and sex. Samples came from the ongoing ImmuneRACE study (first 160 participants) plus 1,254 subjects from 6 global collaborators. The repertoires were released in a freely available public database intended as a resource for research on the immune response to SARS-CoV-2. HLA class I and class II types, where available, came from metadata supplied by the sample provider rather than from assay-based typing. What the study reported, not specific to this receptor: The amount of clinical and demographic metadata varied by source and participant and was provided uncurated.

Whole blood was collected in K2EDTA tubes by collaborating institutions according to the institutions' own protocols. Collaborator samples were shipped for TCRbeta analysis as frozen whole blood, isolated PBMCs, or DNA extracted from either sample type. Counted from cysteine to phenylalanine, this CDR3 has 19 amino acids. The retained sequence is limited to the CDR3, 57 bases, with the frame set at the first base. Via the germline V gene, CDR1 is LGHNT and CDR2 FRNRAP. Relative to germline, V is missing 2 bases and J is missing 0 bases, with 8 bases of the junction outside any gene match. Recombination connected TRBV12-5 to TRBJ2-6, and 9 bases in between align with TRBD2. The TCR comes from a man aged 45-65 years with acute or convalescent COVID-19. Sequencing was performed on peripheral blood. The bases are TGTGCTAGTGGTTTGCCCACTAGCGGGCAGAGCTCTGGGGCCAACGTCCTGACTTTC. Its translation reads: CASGLPTSGQSSGANVLTF.